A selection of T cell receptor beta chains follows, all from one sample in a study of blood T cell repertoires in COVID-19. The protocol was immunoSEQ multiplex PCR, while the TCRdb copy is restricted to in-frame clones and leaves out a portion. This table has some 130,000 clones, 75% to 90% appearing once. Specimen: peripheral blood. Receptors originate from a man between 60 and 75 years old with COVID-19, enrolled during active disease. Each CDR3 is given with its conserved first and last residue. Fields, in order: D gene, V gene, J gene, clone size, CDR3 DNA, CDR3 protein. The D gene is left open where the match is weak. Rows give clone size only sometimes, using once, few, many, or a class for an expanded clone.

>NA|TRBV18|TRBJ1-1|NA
TGTGCCAGCTCACCCACATCCTTGCAGGGCAACACTGAAGCTTTCTTT
CASSPTSLQGNTEAFF
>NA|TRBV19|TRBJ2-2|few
TGTGCCAGTAGTAACCCGTCTGGCGGGCGAACGAACACCGGGGAGCTGTTTTTT
CASSNPSGGRTNTGELFF
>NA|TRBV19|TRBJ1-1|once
TGTGCCATCATGAGGAACACTGAAGCTTTCTTT
CAIMRNTEAFF
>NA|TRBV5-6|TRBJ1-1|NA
TGTGCCAGCAGCTTGGGGCGGCGAGACACTGAAGCTTTCTTT
CASSLGRRDTEAFF
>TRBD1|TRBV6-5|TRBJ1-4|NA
TGTGCCAGCAGACAGGGGGGGGGAGACGAAAAACTGTTTTTT
CASRQGGGDEKLFF
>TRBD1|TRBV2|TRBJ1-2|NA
TGTGCCAGCAGGGTAGATCGGGACAGGGGCTACACCTTC
CASRVDRDRGYTF
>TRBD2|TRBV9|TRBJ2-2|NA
TGTGCCAGCAGCGTCGTTAGGGAGGGTAGAACCGGGGAGCTGTTTTTT
CASSVVREGRTGELFF
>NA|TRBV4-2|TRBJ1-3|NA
TGTGCCAGCAGCCAGGGACACAGCTCTGGAAACACCATATATTTT
CASSQGHSSGNTIYF
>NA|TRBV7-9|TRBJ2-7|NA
TGTGCCAGCAGCTTAGGGGGACACGGTGGCTACGAGCAGTACTTC
CASSLGGHGGYEQYF
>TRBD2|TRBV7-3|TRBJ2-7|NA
TGTGCCAGCAAGTCGTCTAGCGGGTCGGTCGAGCAGTACTTC
CASKSSSGSVEQYF
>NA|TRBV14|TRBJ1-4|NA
TGTGCCAGCAGCCAAGATAGACAAACTAATGAAAAACTGTTTTTT
CASSQDRQTNEKLFF
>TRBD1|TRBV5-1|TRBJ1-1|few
TGCGCCAGCAGCTTCCCAACGGGACAGGGCGCTTTCTTT
CASSFPTGQGAFF
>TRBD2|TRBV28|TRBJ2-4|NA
TGTGCCAGCAGTCCTGGGGGGGGTGAAAACATTCAGTACTTC
CASSPGGGENIQYF
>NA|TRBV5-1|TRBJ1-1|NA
TGCGCCAGCAGCTTTAAAATGAACACTGAAGCTTTCTTT
CASSFKMNTEAFF
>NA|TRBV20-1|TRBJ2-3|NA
TGCAGTGCTAGAGATCGCCTGAGCAAGTATTTT
CSARDRLSKYF
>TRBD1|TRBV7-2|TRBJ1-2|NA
TGTGCCAGCAGCTCCCAACCCGGGACAGGGGGCAATAACTATGGCTACACCTTC
CASSSQPGTGGNNYGYTF
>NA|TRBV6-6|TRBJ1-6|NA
TGTGCCAGCAGTTACCGCGTCGATAATTCACCCCTCCACTTT
CASSYRVDNSPLHF
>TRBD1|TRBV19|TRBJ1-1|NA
TGTGCCAGTAGTGCAGGGGGCTCGATGAACACTGAAGCTTTCTTT
CASSAGGSMNTEAFF
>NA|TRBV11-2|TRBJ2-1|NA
TGTGCCAGCAGCTTAGATTTCCCTTCCTTCATGGGGGCGATGGAGCAGTTCTTC
CASSLDFPSFMGAMEQFF